The rows below give T cell receptor beta chains drawn from one sample of a study of ipilimumab plus nivolumab after autologous stem cell transplantation. Profiled with immunoSEQ multiplex PCR; TCRdb holds only in-frame clones, not every one. The sample includes around 20,000 clones, about 80% of them seen just once. The sample in question was PBMCs, obtained in a trial of ipilimumab plus nivolumab as post-transplant consolidation. The receptors stem from a male donor with diffuse large B-cell lymphoma. Both conserved end residues are part of each CDR3. Fields, in order: J gene, D gene, V gene, clone size, CDR3 protein, CDR3 DNA. A D gene is named only where the DNA matches it firmly. A row's size may be missing; if present it is once, few, many or a size class.

TRBJ2-6 - TRBV19 - CASMNFGEPPKSGANVLTF TGTGCCAGTATGAATTTCGGAGAACCCCCCAAATCTGGGGCCAACGTCCTGACTTTC
TRBJ2-7 - TRBV28 - CASRRGGGREQYF TGTGCCTCCAGGAGAGGGGGGGGACGCGAGCAGTACTTC
TRBJ2-3 - TRBV2 - CASSPGDITDTQYF TGTGCCAGCAGTCCGGGGGATATCACAGATACGCAGTATTTT
TRBJ2-1 - TRBV2 - CASRLRGALSYNEQFF TGTGCCAGCAGGTTACGGGGGGCACTCTCCTACAATGAGCAGTTCTTC
TRBJ1-2 - TRBV27 once CASRGGGNGYTF TGTGCCAGCAGGGGGGGCGGGAATGGCTACACCTTC
TRBJ1-4 TRBD1 TRBV14 - CASSSRVRMDRGNEKLFF TGTGCCAGCAGCTCAAGAGTCCGGATGGACAGGGGAAATGAAAAACTGTTTTTT
TRBJ2-5 - TRBV28 - CASSPGQGGAGGRETQYF TGTGCCAGCAGCCCGGGACAGGGTGGAGCGGGGGGCAGGGAGACCCAGTACTTC
TRBJ1-5 - TRBV6-1 once CASSINQGSNQPQHF TGTGCCAGCAGTATAAACCAGGGCAGCAATCAGCCCCAGCATTTT
TRBJ2-7 - TRBV6-6 - CASSRAWGQSYEQYF TGTGCCAGCAGCCGGGCCTGGGGACAATCCTACGAGCAGTACTTC
TRBJ2-1 TRBD2 TRBV7-9 - CASISGGAFNEQFF TGTGCCAGCATCAGCGGGGGGGCGTTCAATGAGCAGTTCTTC
TRBJ1-1 - TRBV7-2 - CASSLTVNTEAFF TGTGCCAGCAGCTTGACAGTTAACACTGAAGCTTTCTTT
TRBJ1-5 - TRBV23-1 - CASSQSPGGHLSNQPQHF TGCGCCAGCAGTCAATCCCCCGGAGGACATCTAAGCAATCAGCCCCAGCATTTT
TRBJ2-2 TRBD2 TRBV19 few CASTPNAGGPIGELFF TGTGCCAGTACCCCCAACGCGGGGGGACCAATCGGGGAGCTGTTTTTT
TRBJ1-2 - TRBV5-1 - CASQFLPGESYTF TGCGCCAGCCAATTTCTACCGGGAGAAAGCTACACCTTC
TRBJ1-4 - TRBV27 - CASSSRDEKLFF TGTGCCAGCAGTTCCAGGGATGAAAAACTGTTTTTT
TRBJ2-5 - TRBV29-1 - CSSSGSGETQYF TGCAGCTCGTCGGGGTCTGGGGAGACCCAGTACTTC
TRBJ2-7 - TRBV19 few CASSIGHFYEQYF TGTGCCAGTAGTATAGGACATTTCTACGAGCAGTACTTC
TRBJ1-5 - TRBV28 - CASSTRVTGGNQPQHF TGTGCCAGCAGTACCAGGGTAACGGGCGGCAATCAGCCCCAGCATTTT
TRBJ1-1 - TRBV14 few CASSLEVSGRGRNSEAFF TGTGCCAGCAGCCTAGAAGTTTCAGGGCGGGGCCGAAATTCTGAAGCTTTCTTT
TRBJ1-5 - TRBV7-9 few CASSLGRYSNQPQHF TGTGCCAGCAGCTTAGGACGGTATAGCAATCAGCCCCAGCATTTT
TRBJ2-3 TRBD2 TRBV19 - CASGAGGADTQYF TGTGCCTCCGGGGCTGGGGGGGCAGATACGCAGTATTTT
TRBJ1-2 TRBD1 TRBV6-5 - CASRRRQGTGYTF TGTGCCAGCAGGAGGAGACAGGGGACTGGCTACACCTTC
TRBJ2-5 - TRBV30 - CAWRDTGTQETQYF TGTGCCTGGAGAGACACAGGGACTCAAGAGACCCAGTACTTC
TRBJ2-2 TRBD2 TRBV5-4 - CASSPRGLGFVGTGELFF TGTGCCAGCAGCCCTCGGGGACTAGGATTCGTCGGCACCGGGGAGCTGTTTTTT
TRBJ1-5 TRBD1 TRBV19 - CASSIRTGGIGNQPQHF TGTGCCAGTAGTATTCGGACAGGGGGCATCGGCAATCAGCCCCAGCATTTT
TRBJ1-5 TRBD1 TRBV6-5 - CASIYNLGTVIQPQHF TGTGCCAGCATTTATAACCTCGGGACAGTTATTCAGCCCCAGCATTTT
TRBJ2-7 - TRBV28 - CASSGSPEQYF TGTGCCAGCAGTGGGAGCCCCGAGCAGTACTTC
TRBJ1-3 - TRBV7-2 - CASSLALGNTIYF TGTGCCAGCAGCTTAGCGCTCGGAAACACCATATATTTT
TRBJ2-1 TRBD2 TRBV2 - CASSESREGEQFF TGTGCCAGCAGTGAAAGCAGGGAGGGGGAGCAGTTCTTC
TRBJ1-5 - TRBV19 - CASSTRGTYSNQPQHF TGTGCCAGTAGTACCCGGGGAACCTATAGCAATCAGCCCCAGCATTTT
TRBJ1-5 - TRBV28 - CASIPGMGNQPQHF TGTGCCAGCATCCCCGGTATGGGCAATCAGCCCCAGCATTTT
TRBJ2-7 - TRBV29-1 - CSVEYNYEQYF TGCAGCGTTGAATACAATTACGAGCAGTACTTC
TRBJ2-1 - TRBV7-8 - CASSLGVDEQFF TGTGCCAGCAGCTTAGGGGTGGATGAGCAGTTCTTC
TRBJ1-5 - TRBV28 - CASSTRTPGLSNQPQHF TGTGCCAGCAGCACACGGACACCCGGCCTGAGCAATCAGCCCCAGCATTTT
TRBJ1-5 - TRBV2 - CASSEVGRGNSNQPQHF TGTGCCAGCAGTGAAGTGGGGCGGGGCAATAGCAATCAGCCCCAGCATTTT
TRBJ2-5 - TRBV11-2 - CASSLGNQETQYF TGTGCCAGCAGCTTAGGCAATCAAGAGACCCAGTACTTC
TRBJ1-6 - TRBV28 - CASRPPSDSLTTLHF TGTGCCAGCAGACCCCCGTCGGACTCCCTTACGACCCTCCACTTT
TRBJ2-1 - TRBV7-7 few CASSSRTNNEQFF TGTGCTAGCAGCAGCCGGACAAACAATGAGCAGTTCTTC
TRBJ2-3 - TRBV15 - CATRGLGPTDTQYF TGTGCCACCAGAGGGCTCGGACCCACAGATACGCAGTATTTT
TRBJ2-3 - TRBV6-5 - CASSLGKSADTQYF TGTGCCAGCAGTTTGGGTAAGAGCGCAGATACGCAGTATTTT
TRBJ2-5 - TRBV10-3 - CAIAPGGTGVQETQYF TGTGCCATCGCCCCCGGGGGGACAGGCGTACAAGAGACCCAGTACTTC
TRBJ2-7 - TRBV6-5 - CASSETGTTYEQYF TGTGCCAGCAGTGAGACCGGGACCACCTACGAGCAGTACTTC
TRBJ1-1 - TRBV6-5 - CASTSPGGLDTEAFF TGTGCCAGCACGAGTCCCGGAGGCTTGGACACTGAAGCTTTCTTT
TRBJ2-7 - TRBV10-2 many CASSEGHNYEQYF TGCGCCAGCAGTGAGGGGCATAACTACGAGCAGTACTTC
TRBJ1-5 - TRBV4-1 - CASSSGPSQPQHF TGCGCCAGCAGCTCGGGACCCAGTCAGCCCCAGCATTTT
TRBJ1-5 - TRBV10-2 - CASSQGGGQPQHF TGCGCCAGCAGTCAAGGTGGGGGTCAGCCCCAGCATTTT
TRBJ1-1 - TRBV5-1 once CASSEQGNTEAFF TGCGCCAGCAGCGAACAGGGGAACACTGAAGCTTTCTTT
TRBJ1-6 - TRBV10-3 - CAISEGNSPLHF TGTGCCATCAGTGAGGGAAATTCACCCCTCCACTTT
TRBJ2-6 - TRBV5-6 - CASSLTEGASSGANVLTF TGTGCCAGCAGCTTGACCGAGGGAGCCAGCTCTGGGGCCAACGTCCTGACTTTC
TRBJ2-7 TRBD1 TRBV4-2 - CASSQDGTGSYEQYF TGTGCCAGCAGCCAAGACGGGACAGGCTCCTACGAGCAGTACTTC